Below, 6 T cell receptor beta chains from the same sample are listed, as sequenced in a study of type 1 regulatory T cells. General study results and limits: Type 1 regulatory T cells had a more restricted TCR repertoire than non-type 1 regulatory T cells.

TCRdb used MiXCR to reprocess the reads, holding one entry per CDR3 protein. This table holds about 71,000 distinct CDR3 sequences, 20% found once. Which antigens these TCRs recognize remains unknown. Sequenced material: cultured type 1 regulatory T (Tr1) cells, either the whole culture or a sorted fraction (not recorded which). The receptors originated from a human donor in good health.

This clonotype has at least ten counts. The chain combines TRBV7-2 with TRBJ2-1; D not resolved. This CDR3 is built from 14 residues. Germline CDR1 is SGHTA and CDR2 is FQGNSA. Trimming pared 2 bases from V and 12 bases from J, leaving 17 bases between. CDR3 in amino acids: CASSLNYRMEMQFF. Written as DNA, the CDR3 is TGTGCCAGCAGCTTAAATTACCGAATGGAAATGCAGTTCTTC.

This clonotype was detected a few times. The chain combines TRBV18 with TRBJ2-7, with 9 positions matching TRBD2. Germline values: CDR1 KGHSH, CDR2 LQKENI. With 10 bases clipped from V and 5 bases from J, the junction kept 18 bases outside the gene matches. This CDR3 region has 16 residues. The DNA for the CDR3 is TGTGCCACCAAAAGGACTAGCGCTACTTCTCGGGACGAGCAGTACTTC. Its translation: CATKRTSATSRDEQYF.

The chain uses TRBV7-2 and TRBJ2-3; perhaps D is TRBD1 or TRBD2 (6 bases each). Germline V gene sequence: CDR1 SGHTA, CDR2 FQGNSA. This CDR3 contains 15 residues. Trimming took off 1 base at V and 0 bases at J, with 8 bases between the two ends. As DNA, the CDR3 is TGTGCCAGCAGCTTAGGGGGGGCTAGCACAGATACGCAGTATTTT. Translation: CASSLGGASTDTQYF.

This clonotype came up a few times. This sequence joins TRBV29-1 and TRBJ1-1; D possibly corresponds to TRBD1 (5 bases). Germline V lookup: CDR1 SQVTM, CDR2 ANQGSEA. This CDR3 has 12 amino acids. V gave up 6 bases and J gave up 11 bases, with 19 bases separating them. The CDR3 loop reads CSVRRDGLLAFF. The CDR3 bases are TGCAGCGTACGACGGGACGGACTATTGGCTTTCTTT.

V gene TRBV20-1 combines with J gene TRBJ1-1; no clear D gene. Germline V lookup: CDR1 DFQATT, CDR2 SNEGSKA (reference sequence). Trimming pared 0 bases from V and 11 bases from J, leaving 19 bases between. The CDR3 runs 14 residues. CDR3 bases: TGCAGTGCTAGAGATTTCCTAAGGAGGGATCAGGCTTTCTTT. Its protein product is CSARDFLRRDQAFF.

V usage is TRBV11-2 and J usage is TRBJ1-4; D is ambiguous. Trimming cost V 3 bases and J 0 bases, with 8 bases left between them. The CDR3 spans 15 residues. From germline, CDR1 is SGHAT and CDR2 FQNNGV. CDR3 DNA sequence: TGTGCCAGCAGCTTTTCCAAGGCAACTAATGAAAAACTGTTTTTT. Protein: CASSFSKATNEKLFF.